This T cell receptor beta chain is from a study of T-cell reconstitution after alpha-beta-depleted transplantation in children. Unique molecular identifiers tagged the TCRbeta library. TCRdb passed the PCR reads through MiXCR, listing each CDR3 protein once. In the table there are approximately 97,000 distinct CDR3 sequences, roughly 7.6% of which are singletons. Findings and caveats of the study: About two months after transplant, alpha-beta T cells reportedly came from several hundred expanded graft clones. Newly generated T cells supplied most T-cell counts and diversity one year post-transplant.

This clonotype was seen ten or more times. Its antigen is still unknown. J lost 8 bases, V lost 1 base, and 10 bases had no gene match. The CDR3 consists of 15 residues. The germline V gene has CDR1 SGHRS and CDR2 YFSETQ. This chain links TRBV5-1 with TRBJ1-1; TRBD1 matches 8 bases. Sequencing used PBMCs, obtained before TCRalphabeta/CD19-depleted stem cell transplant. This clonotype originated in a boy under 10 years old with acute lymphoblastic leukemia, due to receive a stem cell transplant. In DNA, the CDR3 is TGCGCCAGCAGCTTGCGGCAGGGGGCCACGGGGGAAGCTTTCTTT. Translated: CASSLRQGATGEAFF.